Listed here is a single T cell receptor (beta chain). The target antigen is unknown. The repertoire was sequenced with immunoSEQ multiplex PCR; TCRdb's copy has only in-frame clones and lacks some. The top ten clones hold 9.5% to 13% of a sample with over 150,000 clones, almost 90% of them seen once. The data originate from a study of T cell responses to AZD1222 COVID-19 vaccine. Germline V gene data show CDR1 as PRHDT and CDR2 as FYEKMQ (reference sequence). Trimming at V came to 4 bases and at J to 3 bases, leaving 5 bases not matched to a gene. The CDR3 contains 14 residues. Study results and limitations: Repertoires were obtained only post-peak T cell response. Vaccine-associated CD4 TCRs ranged over spike, dominating at 160-218 and 743-854. As reported, nearly half of all spike-specific TCRs target variant regions that are unmutated.

The sequence was obtained from an adult who received the AZD1222 COVID-19 vaccine. The V and J genes are TRBV13 and TRBJ2-7; 8 positions agree with TRBD2. The specimen comprised peripheral blood, sampled 28 days after the second AZD1222 dose. The CDR3 reads CASSSGLVGYEQYF. CDR3 DNA sequence: TGTGCCAGCAGCTCGGGACTAGTAGGCTACGAGCAGTACTTC.